Included here is one T cell receptor beta chain sequence, with context. This sample was taken from a study of blood T cell repertoires in COVID-19. The authors' processing: Amplification of reference gene primers was used by the study to estimate nucleated cell counts. TCRdb keeps only in-frame clones here, not all; method: immunoSEQ multiplex PCR. V and J calls and clone size come straight from that table; D and trimming were deduced from the DNA. The sample consists of hundreds of thousands of clones, around 90% of them appearing once. Germline CDR1 and CDR2: SGHAT and FQNNGV. V was clipped by 8 bases and J by 5 bases, with 13 bases between them. This CDR3 is built from 13 residues.

The TCR comes from a woman younger than 30 who had recovered from COVID-19. Sequenced: peripheral blood. This chain uses TRBV11-2 with TRBJ2-1; D may be TRBD2 (5 bases). The CDR3 DNA reads TGTGCCAGCCTCAGCGGCAGCCACAATGAGCAGTTCTTC. It translates to CASLSGSHNEQFF.